The sequence of this T cell receptor beta chain was determined in a study of vaccination effects on CD4 cells after COVID-19. Turning to the study itself: Each culture well received over 1.5 million PBMC. These cells were then cultured in IMDM with 7.5 to 10 IU/ml IL-2 and roughly 10 ug/ml peptides. Study-level results: The study enrolled few convalescent patients and sampled no early post-infection timepoints.

With 9 to 11 days of culture completed, CD4+ T cells were isolated. Prior SARS-CoV-2 infection was absent in the vaccine recipients, as shown by negative nucleocapsid antibodies. The authors exchanged half the medium for IL-2 medium on days 3 and 7. Germline-derived CDR1 and CDR2 are SGDLS and YYNGEE. The CDR3 is made up of 15 amino acids. Trimming removed 4 bases at V and 3 bases at J, with 14 bases between. The protocol was immunoSEQ multiplex PCR, while the TCRdb copy is restricted to in-frame clones and leaves out a portion. The data hold fewer than 75,000 clones, with over 60% observed a single time. Note on this clone: Its antigen remains unidentified.

The source was CD4+ T cells from PBMCs cultured without peptide, collected before COVID-19 vaccination. The origin of this receptor is a human donor who received a COVID-19 vaccine. The V and J genes are TRBV9 and TRBJ1-5; possible D gene TRBD1, 5 bases. This chain's CDR3 is CASSPKGQDNQPQHF. The CDR3 DNA sequence: TGTGCCAGCAGCCCCAAGGGGCAGGACAATCAGCCCCAGCATTTT. The full variable domain, with the rest looked up from reference TRBV9 and TRBJ1-5, is DSGVTQTPKHLITATGQRVTLRCSPRSGDLSVYWYQQSLDQGLQFLIQYYNGEERAKGNILERFSAQQFPDLHSELNLSSLELGDSALYFCASSPKGQDNQPQHFGDGTRLSIL.